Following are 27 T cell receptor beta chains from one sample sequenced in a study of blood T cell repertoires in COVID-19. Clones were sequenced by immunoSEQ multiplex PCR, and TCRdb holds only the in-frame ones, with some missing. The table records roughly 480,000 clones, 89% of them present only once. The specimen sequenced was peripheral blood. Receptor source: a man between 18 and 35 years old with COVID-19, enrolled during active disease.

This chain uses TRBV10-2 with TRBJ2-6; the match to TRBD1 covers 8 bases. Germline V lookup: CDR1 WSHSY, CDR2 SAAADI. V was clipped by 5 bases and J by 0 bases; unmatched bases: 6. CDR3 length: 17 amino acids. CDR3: CASSPGQVPSGANVLTF. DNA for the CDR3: TGCGCCAGCAGTCCGGGACAGGTCCCCTCTGGGGCCAACGTCCTGACTTTC.

This CDR3 reads CASSWVSGTGGTEAFF. CDR3 bases: TGCGCCAGCAGCTGGGTCTCCGGGACAGGGGGCACTGAAGCTTTCTTT. J is TRBJ1-1 and V is TRBV5-1; TRBD1 aligns across 11 bases. In germline, CDR1 is SGHRS, CDR2 YFSETQ. This CDR3 is 16 amino acids long. The trim removed 3 bases at V and 4 bases at J, leaving 8 bases unmatched.

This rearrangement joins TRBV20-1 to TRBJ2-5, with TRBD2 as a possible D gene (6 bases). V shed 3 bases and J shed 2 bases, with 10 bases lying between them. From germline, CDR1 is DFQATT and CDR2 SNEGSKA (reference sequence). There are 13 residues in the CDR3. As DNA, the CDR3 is TGCAGTGCTAGTAGCCTAGCGCAAGAGACCCAGTACTTC. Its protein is CSASSLAQETQYF.

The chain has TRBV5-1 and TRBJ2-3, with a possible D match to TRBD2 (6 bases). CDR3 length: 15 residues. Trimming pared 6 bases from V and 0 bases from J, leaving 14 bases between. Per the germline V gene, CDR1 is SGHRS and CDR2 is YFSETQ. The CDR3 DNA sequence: TGCGCCAGCATTCTAACGGCGGGGAGCACAGATACGCAGTATTTT. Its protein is CASILTAGSTDTQYF.

CDR3 nucleotides: TGTGCCAGCATCACGCCGGGACTAGCGGGAGCAGCGTACTTC. Its translation: CASITPGLAGAAYF. The rearrangement joins TRBV7-9 to TRBJ2-7; TRBD2 agrees at 14 bases. Germline trimming cut 7 bases from V and 12 bases from J; bases unmatched to any gene: 11. Germline lookup yields CDR1 SEHNR and CDR2 FQNEAQ (reference sequence). The CDR3 is 14 amino acids.

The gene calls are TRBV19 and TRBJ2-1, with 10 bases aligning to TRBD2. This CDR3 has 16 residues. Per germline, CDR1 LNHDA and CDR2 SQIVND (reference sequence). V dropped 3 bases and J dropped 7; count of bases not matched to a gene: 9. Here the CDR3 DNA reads TGTGCCAGTAGTATCGCCCCTAGCGGGGGTTATAATGAGCAGTTCTTC. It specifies CASSIAPSGGYNEQFF.

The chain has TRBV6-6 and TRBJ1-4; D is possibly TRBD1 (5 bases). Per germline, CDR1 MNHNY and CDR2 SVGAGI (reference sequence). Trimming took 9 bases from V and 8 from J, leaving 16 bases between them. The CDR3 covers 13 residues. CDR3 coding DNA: TGTGCCAGTCATTCGGGGGGTTGGGAAAAACTGTTTTTT. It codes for CASHSGGWEKLFF.

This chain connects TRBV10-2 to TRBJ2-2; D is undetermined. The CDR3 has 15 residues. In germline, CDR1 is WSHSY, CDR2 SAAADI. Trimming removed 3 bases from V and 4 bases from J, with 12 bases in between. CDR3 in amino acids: CASSDRRRSTGELFF. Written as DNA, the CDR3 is TGCGCCAGCAGTGATCGTCGGCGGAGCACCGGGGAGCTGTTTTTT.

This chain's CDR3 is CASSRDRPRNSNQPQHF. The CDR3 coding sequence is TGTGCCAGCAGCAGGGACAGACCGAGAAATAGCAATCAGCCCCAGCATTTT. The rearrangement uses TRBV21-1 and TRBJ1-5; TRBD1 was called by the table and not checked on the DNA. TRBV21-1 has pseudogene status. CDR3 length equals 17 residues.

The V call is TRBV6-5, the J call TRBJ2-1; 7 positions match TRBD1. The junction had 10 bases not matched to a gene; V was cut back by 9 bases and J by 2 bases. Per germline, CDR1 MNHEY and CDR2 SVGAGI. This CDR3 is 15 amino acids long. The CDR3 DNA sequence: TGTGCCAGTACCTCCCAGGGGGACCCCTACAATGAGCAGTTCTTC. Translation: CASTSQGDPYNEQFF.

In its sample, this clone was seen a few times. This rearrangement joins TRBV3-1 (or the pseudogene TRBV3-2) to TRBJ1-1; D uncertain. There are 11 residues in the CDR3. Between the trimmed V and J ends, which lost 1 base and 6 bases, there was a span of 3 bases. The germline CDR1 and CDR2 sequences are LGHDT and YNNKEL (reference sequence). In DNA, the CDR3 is TGTGCCAGCAGCCAAGCTTCTGAAGCTTTCTTT. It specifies CASSQASEAFF.

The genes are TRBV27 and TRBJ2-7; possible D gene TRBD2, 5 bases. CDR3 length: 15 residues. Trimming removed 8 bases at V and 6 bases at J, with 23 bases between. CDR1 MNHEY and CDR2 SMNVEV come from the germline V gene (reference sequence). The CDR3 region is CASADPSNLPFEQYF. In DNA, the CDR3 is TGTGCCAGCGCCGACCCTAGCAACCTGCCCTTCGAGCAGTACTTC.

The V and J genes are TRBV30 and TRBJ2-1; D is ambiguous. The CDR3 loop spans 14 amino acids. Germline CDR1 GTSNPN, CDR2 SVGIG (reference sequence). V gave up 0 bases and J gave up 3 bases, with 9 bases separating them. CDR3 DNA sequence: TGTGCCTGGAGTGTACTGGGCAGCTACAATGAGCAGTTCTTC. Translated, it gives CAWSVLGSYNEQFF.

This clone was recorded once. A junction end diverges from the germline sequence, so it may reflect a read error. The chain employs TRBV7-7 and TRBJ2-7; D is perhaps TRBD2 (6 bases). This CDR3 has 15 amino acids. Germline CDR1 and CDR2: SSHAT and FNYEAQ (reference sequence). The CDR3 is CASSLGSGSSYEQYF. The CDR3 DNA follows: TGTGCTAGCAGCTTAGGGTCCGGGAGCTCCTACGAGCAGTACTTC.

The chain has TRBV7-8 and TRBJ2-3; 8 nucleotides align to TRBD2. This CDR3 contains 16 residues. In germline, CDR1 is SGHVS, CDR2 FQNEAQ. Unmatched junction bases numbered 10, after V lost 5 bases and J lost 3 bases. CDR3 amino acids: CASSLVAGTSTDTQYF. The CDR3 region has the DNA TGTGCCAGCAGCCTAGTAGCCGGGACTAGTACAGATACGCAGTATTTT.

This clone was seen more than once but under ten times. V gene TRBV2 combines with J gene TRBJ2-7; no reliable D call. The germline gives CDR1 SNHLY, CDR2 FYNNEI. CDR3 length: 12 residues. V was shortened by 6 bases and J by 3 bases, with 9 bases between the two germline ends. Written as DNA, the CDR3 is TGTGCCAGCAGGCGCTCTCTCTACGAGCAGTACTTC. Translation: CASRRSLYEQYF.

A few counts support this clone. As DNA, the CDR3 is TGTGCCAGCGCGACAGTTAACTCCTACGAGCAGTACTTC. Protein product: CASATVNSYEQYF. The chain carries TRBV7-6 and TRBJ2-7; maybe TRBD1 (5 bases). This CDR3 comprises 13 residues. V gave up 8 bases and J gave up 0 bases, with 11 bases separating them. Germline lookup yields CDR1 SGHVS and CDR2 FNYEAQ. Filled out from reference TRBV7-6 and TRBJ2-7, the complete variable domain reads GAGVSQSPRYKVTKRGQDVALRCDPISGHVSLYWYRQALGQGPEFLTYFNYEAQQDKSGLPNDRFSAERPEGSISTLTIQRTEQRDSAMYRCASATVNSYEQYFGPGTRLTVT.

The CDR3 sequence is CASSLVTGTGSNYGYTF. The CDR3 nucleotides are TGTGCCAGCAGCTTAGTTACCGGGACAGGGTCTAACTATGGCTACACCTTC. J is TRBJ1-2 and V is TRBV11-2, with 9 bases aligning to TRBD1. Trimming cost V 1 base and J 0 bases; bases outside gene matches: 6. This CDR3 comprises 17 residues. In germline, CDR1 is SGHAT, CDR2 FQNNGV.

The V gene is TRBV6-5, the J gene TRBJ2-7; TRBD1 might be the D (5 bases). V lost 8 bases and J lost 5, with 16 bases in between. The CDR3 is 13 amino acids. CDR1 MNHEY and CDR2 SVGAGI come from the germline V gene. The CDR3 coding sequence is TGTGCCAGCGGAACAGGCCGTCTCAACGAGCAGTACTTC. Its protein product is CASGTGRLNEQYF.

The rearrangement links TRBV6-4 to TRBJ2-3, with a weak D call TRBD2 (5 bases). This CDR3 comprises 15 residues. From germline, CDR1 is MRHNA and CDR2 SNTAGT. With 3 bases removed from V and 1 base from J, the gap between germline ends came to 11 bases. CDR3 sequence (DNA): TGTGCCAGCAGTGAAGATGTTAGCGGCACAGATACGCAGTATTTT. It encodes CASSEDVSGTDTQYF.

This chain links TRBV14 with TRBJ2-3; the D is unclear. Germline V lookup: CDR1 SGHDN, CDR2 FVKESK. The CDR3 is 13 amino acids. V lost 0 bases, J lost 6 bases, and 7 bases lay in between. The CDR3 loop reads CASSQDREDTQYF. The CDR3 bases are TGTGCCAGCAGCCAAGATAGAGAGGATACGCAGTATTTT.

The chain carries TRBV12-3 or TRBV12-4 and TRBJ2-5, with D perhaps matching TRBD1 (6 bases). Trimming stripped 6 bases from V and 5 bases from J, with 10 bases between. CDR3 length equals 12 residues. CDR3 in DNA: TGTGCCAGCAGCCAGGGGTTGGAGACCCAGTACTTC. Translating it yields CASSQGLETQYF.

CDR3 bases: TGTGCCAGCGGGAAAGAGGGCCAGCCCCAGCATTTT. Translation gives CASGKEGQPQHF. The chain carries TRBV5-5 and TRBJ1-5, with unresolved D. This CDR3 has 12 residues. V shed 7 bases and J shed 7 bases, with 12 bases lying between them. Germline V gene sequence: CDR1 SGHKS, CDR2 YYEKEE (reference sequence).

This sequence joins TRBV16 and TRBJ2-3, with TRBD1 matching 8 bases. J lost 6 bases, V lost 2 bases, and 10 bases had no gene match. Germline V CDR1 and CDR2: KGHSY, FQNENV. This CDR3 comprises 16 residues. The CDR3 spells CASSQDGQGLRDTQYF. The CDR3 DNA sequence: TGTGCCAGCAGCCAAGACGGACAGGGTTTACGTGATACGCAGTATTTT.

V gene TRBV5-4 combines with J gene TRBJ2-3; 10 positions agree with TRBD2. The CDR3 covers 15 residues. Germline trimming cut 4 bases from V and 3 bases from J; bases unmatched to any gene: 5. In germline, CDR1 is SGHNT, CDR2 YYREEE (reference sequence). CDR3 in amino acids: CASSPAGGGTDTQYF. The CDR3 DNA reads TGTGCCAGCAGCCCAGCGGGAGGGGGGACAGATACGCAGTATTTT.

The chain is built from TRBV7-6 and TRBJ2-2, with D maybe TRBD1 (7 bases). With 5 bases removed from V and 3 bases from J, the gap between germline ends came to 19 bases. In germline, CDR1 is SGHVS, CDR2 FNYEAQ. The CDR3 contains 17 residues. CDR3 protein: CASSPSRRRGDTGELFF. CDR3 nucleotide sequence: TGTGCCAGCAGCCCATCCCGCCGCAGGGGGGACACCGGGGAGCTGTTTTTT.

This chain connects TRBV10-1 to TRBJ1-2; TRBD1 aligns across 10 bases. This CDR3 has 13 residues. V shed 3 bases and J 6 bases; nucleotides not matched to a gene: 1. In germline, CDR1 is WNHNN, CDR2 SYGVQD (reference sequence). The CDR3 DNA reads TGCGCCAGCAGTGAAGGACAGGGGGATGGCTACACCTTC. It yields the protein CASSEGQGDGYTF.